Below, 8 T cell receptor beta chains from the same sample are listed, as sequenced in a study of T cell repertoires in cytomegalovirus infection. TCRdb analysed the reads with MiXCR anew, one entry per CDR3 protein. The sample comprises approximately 250,000 distinct CDR3 sequences, less than 9.5% of which are singletons, and roughly 16% rests with the top ten. The sample comprised PBMCs. These receptors were taken from a human donor in good health (CMV status not recorded). Some clones in this sample may be carry-over from other donors' samples.

This clonotype turned up a few times. The rearrangement joins TRBV29-1 to TRBJ2-5; D might be TRBD1 (6 bases). V was shortened by 5 bases and J by 2 bases, with 12 bases between the two germline ends. Germline V gene lookup returns CDR1 SQVTM and CDR2 ANQGSEA. The CDR3 length is 13 residues. CDR3 protein: CSVSETGQETQYF. CDR3 nucleotide sequence: TGCAGCGTTTCTGAGACAGGTCAAGAGACCCAGTACTTC. Full variable domain (rest looked up from reference TRBV29-1 and TRBJ2-5): SAVISQKPSRDICQRGTSLTIQCQVDSQVTMMFWYRQQPGQSLTLIATANQGSEATYESGFVIDKFPISRPNLTFSTLTVSNMSPEDSSIYLCSVSETGQETQYFGPGTRLLVL.

This clonotype has a count of ten or more. This rearrangement joins TRBV5-1 to TRBJ1-2; maybe TRBD1 (5 bases). The germline gives CDR1 SGHRS, CDR2 YFSETQ. CDR3 length: 14 residues. V lost 4 bases to trimming and J lost 5 bases, with 15 bases between them. The DNA of the CDR3 is TGCGCCAGCAGCCGGGACGGTGGTGGGTATGGCTACACCTTC. It yields the protein CASSRDGGGYGYTF.

This clonotype appeared many times. The chain recombines TRBV20-1 with TRBJ2-1, with 11 bases identical to TRBD2. Germline CDR1 DFQATT, CDR2 SNEGSKA (reference sequence). CDR3 size: 15 residues. Trimming at V came to 0 bases and at J to 4 bases, leaving 2 bases not matched to a gene. The CDR3 sequence: CSARDASGRYNEQFF. The DNA for the CDR3 is TGCAGTGCTAGAGATGCTAGCGGGAGGTACAATGAGCAGTTCTTC.

CDR3 in DNA: TGTGCCAGCAGTGGACTAGCGGAGACCTACAATGAGCAGTTCTTC. Encoded protein: CASSGLAETYNEQFF. The chain is built from TRBV12-3 or TRBV12-4 and TRBJ2-1; 10 bases match TRBD2. V was pared by 5 bases and J by 2 bases, with 3 bases of the junction left unmatched. The CDR3 has 15 amino acids.

This clonotype was found many times. V is TRBV2 and J is TRBJ1-5; D uncertain. Germline CDR1 SNHLY, CDR2 FYNNEI. Deletions cut 6 bases from V and 6 bases from J, with 18 bases between. The CDR3 extends over 15 amino acids. The CDR3 DNA is TGTGCCAGCAGAGGACTTCCCAATTTCGGTCAGCCCCAGCATTTT. Protein: CASRGLPNFGQPQHF.

This clonotype showed up many times. The chain employs TRBV6-5 and TRBJ2-5, with TRBD2 identical over 7 bases. The CDR3 spans 13 residues. Per germline, CDR1 MNHEY and CDR2 SVGAGI. J gave up 5 bases and V 6 bases, and 6 bases lay outside the gene matches. The CDR3 DNA reads TGTGCCAGCAGGTCACTAGCGTCTGAGACCCAGTACTTC. Its protein is CASRSLASETQYF.

This clonotype was recorded at least ten times. This chain uses TRBV10-3 with TRBJ2-1; D call uncertain. Trimming pared 5 bases from V and 9 bases from J, leaving 11 bases between. This CDR3 spans 12 amino acids. CDR1 is ENHRY, CDR2 SYGVKD, per germline. The CDR3 nucleotides are TGTGCCATCAGTCAGCCGCCAGGTGAGCAGTTCTTC. The encoded protein is CAISQPPGEQFF.

A note on this clonotype: The junction does not match germline at one end; this may be a read error. The CDR3 sequence is CVTSRGESFSYNEQFF. CDR3 coding DNA: TGTGTCACCAGCAGAGGGGAAAGTTTCTCCTACAATGAGCAGTTCTTC. V and J are TRBV15 and TRBJ2-1, with D perhaps TRBD1 or TRBD2 (5 bases each). The CDR3 length is 16 residues. Germline CDR1 reads LNHNV; CDR2 reads YYDKDF (reference sequence).